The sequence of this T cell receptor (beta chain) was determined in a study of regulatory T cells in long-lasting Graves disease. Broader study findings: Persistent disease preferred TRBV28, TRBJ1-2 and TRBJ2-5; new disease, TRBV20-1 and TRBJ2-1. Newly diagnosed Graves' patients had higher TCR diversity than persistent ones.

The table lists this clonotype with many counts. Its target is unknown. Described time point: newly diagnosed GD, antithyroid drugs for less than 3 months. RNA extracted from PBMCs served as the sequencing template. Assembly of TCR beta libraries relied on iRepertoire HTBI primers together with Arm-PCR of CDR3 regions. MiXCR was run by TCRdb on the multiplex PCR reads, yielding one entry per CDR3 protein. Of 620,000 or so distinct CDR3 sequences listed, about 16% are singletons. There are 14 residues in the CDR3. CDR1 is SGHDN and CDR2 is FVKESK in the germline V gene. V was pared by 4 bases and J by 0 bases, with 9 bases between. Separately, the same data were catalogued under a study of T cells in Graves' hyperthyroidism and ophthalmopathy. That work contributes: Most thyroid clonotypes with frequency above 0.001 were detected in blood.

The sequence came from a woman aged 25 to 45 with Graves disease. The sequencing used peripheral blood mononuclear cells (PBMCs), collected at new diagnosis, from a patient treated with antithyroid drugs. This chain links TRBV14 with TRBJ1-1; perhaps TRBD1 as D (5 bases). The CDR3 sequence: CASSRQTMNTEAFF. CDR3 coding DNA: TGTGCCAGCAGCCGACAGACCATGAACACTGAAGCTTTCTTT.